The source of this TCR beta chain is a study of blood T cells in healthy people across ages. Of note for this clonotype: What it binds is not known.

The use of a sample-barcoded 5' primer and a J-beta primer mix characterized a second PCR of roughly 6 to 12 cycles. A single record per CDR3 protein comes from TCRdb applying MiXCR to the 5' RACE reads. The sample includes about 1.5 million distinct CDR3 sequences, 42% of them seen just once. Trimming shortened V by 4 bases and J by 9 bases, and 4 bases separated the two germline ends. This CDR3 comprises 10 residues. Germline lookup yields CDR1 SQVTM and CDR2 ANQGSEA. Study conclusions and caveats: Among long-lived donors, naive CD4+ cells were more numerous and diversity higher than in aged donors.

The sequenced sample was blood. This clonotype was obtained from a young woman in good health. The chain carries TRBV29-1 and TRBJ1-6, with D hard to call. CDR3 bases: TGCAGCGTTGCGTCTTCACCCCTCCACTTT. It translates to CSVASSPLHF.